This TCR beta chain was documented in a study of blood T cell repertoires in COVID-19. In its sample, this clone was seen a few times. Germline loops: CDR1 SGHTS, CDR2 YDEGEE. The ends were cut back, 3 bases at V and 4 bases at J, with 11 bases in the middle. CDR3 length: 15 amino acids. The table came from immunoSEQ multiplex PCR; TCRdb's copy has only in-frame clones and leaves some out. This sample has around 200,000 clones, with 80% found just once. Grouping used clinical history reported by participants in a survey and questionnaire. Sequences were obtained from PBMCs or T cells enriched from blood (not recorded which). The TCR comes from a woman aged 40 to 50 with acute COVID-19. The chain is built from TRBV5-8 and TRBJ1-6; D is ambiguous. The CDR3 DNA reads TGTGCCAGCAGCTCAGGTCGGCAGTATAATTCACCCCTCCACTTT. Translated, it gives CASSSGRQYNSPLHF.